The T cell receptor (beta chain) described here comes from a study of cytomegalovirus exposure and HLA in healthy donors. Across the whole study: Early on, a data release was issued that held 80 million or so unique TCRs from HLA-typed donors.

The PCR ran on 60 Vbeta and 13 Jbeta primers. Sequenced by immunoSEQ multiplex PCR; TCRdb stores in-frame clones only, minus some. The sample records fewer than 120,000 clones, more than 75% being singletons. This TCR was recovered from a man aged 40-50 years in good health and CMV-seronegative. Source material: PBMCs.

As DNA, the CDR3 is TGTGCCAGCAGTGAAAAGGGGTATAGCAATCAGCCCCAGCATTTT. It translates to CASSEKGYSNQPQHF. The chain combines TRBV2 with TRBJ1-5, with a possible D match to TRBD1 (5 bases). Germline lookup yields CDR1 SNHLY and CDR2 FYNNEI. The CDR3 totals 15 residues. With 2 bases removed from V and 0 bases from J, the gap between germline ends came to 8 bases.